This TCR beta chain was recorded in a study of blood T cell repertoires in COVID-19. On the study more broadly: Collection of acute and convalescent COVID-19 samples took place in the United States, Italy and Spain. The analysed material was cDNA or gDNA that came from T cells, B-cell-depleted T cells, or PBMCs.

Clones were read by immunoSEQ multiplex PCR, and TCRdb kept only the in-frame ones, dropping some. The table lists fewer than 500,000 clones, about 87% of them singletons, with 1% to 1.5% in the top ten. Participants were placed into cohorts based on the clinical history they reported. The study counted Cohort 3 donors as recovered given two negative PCRs, clearance, or symptom resolution. The CDR3 covers 13 residues. From germline, CDR1 is ENHRY and CDR2 SYGVKD. The ends lost 5 bases at V and 3 bases at J; junction bases unmatched: 3. The specimen sequenced was PBMCs or T cells enriched from blood (not recorded which). The J gene is TRBJ1-2, the V gene TRBV10-3; 7 bases are a match to TRBD1. The TCR was taken from a man aged 30 to 39 who had recovered from COVID-19. The CDR3 coding sequence is TGTGCCATCAGTAAAGGACAGGACTATGGCTACACCTTC. It encodes CAISKGQDYGYTF.